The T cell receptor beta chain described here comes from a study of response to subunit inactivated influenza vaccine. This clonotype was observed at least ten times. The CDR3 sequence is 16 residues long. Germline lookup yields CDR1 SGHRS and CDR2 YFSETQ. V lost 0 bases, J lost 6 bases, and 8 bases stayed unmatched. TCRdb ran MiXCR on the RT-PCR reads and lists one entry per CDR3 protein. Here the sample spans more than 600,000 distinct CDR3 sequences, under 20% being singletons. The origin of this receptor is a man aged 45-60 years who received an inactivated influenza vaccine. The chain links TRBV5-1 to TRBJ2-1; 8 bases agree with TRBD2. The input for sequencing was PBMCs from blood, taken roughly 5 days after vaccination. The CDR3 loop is CASSLALAGIGNEQFF. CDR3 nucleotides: TGCGCCAGCAGCTTGGCTTTAGCGGGGATAGGCAATGAGCAGTTCTTC. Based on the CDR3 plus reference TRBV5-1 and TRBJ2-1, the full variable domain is KAGVTQTPRYLIKTRGQQVTLSCSPISGHRSVSWYQQTPGQGLQFLFEYFSETQRNKGNFPGRFSGRQFSNSRSEMNVSTLELGDSALYLCASSLALAGIGNEQFFGPGTRLTVL.